Shown below are 6 T cell receptor beta chains from a single sample sequenced in a study of shared clonotypes between healthy human individuals (dated by TCRdb to 2018 to 2020). Library preparation was by the immunoSEQ multiplex PCR assay. TCRdb carries this immuneACCESS record with in-frame sequences only. Its versions omit some clonotypes, under half of them owing to an unresolved V gene in the studies checked, with the rest unexplained. Recorded for this sample are fewer than 2.5 million clones; 93% of them occurred a single time. Together, the top ten hold approximately 0.37% of the sample. Sequencing used naive CD4+ T cells from PBMCs. Read against the paper, the sample's cell subset or site label means: CD45RA+ positively selected. Receptors originate from a man aged 18-30 years in good health. Some clones in this sample may be carry-over from other donors' samples.

The rearrangement joins TRBV5-1 to TRBJ2-1; D is perhaps TRBD2 (6 bases). This CDR3 region has 16 residues. V gave up 0 bases and J gave up 1 base, with 11 bases separating them. Germline V gene data show CDR1 as SGHRS and CDR2 as YFSETQ. CDR3 in DNA: TGCGCCAGCAGCTTGGTCACTAGCTCTTCCTACAATGAGCAGTTCTTC. Translated: CASSLVTSSSYNEQFF.

This chain links TRBV11-3 with TRBJ1-1; D remains ambiguous. CDR3 length: 15 residues. V shed 5 bases and J shed 3 bases, with 16 bases lying between them. Germline CDR1 reads SGHNT; CDR2 reads YENEEA. The CDR3 DNA sequence: TGTGCCAGCAGCACTGCAAAGGGTAGGTACACTGAAGCTTTCTTT. It codes for CASSTAKGRYTEAFF.

DNA for the CDR3: TGCGCCAGCAGCCACCCGTTTAGCAATCAGCCCCAGCATTTT. This encodes CASSHPFSNQPQHF. The chain combines TRBV4-3 with TRBJ1-5; D is unclear. With 3 bases removed from V and 0 bases from J, the gap between germline ends came to 6 bases. The CDR3 totals 14 residues. Germline V gene sequence: CDR1 LGHNA, CDR2 YSLEER.

The rearrangement joins TRBV6-5 to TRBJ2-7; 7 positions match TRBD1. Per the germline V gene, CDR1 is MNHEY and CDR2 is SVGAGI. CDR3 length: 15 amino acids. Unmatched junction bases numbered 10, after V lost 6 bases and J lost 2 bases. DNA for the CDR3: TGTGCCAGCAGGGTGAACAGGGGACCCGCCTACGAGCAGTACTTC. This translates into CASRVNRGPAYEQYF.

This clone has a handful of counts. The sample has other DNA sequences that encode this CDR3 too. The chain joins TRBV9 to TRBJ1-2, with D uncertain. The CDR3 spans 13 residues. The ends were cut back, 0 bases at V and 2 bases at J, with 5 bases in the middle. CDR1 is SGDLS and CDR2 is YYNGEE in the germline V gene. The CDR3 DNA sequence: TGTGCCAGCAGCGTAGACAGCAACTATGGCTACACCTTC. Its protein is CASSVDSNYGYTF. The entire variable domain, with the rest obtained from reference TRBV9 and TRBJ1-2, is as follows: DSGVTQTPKHLITATGQRVTLRCSPRSGDLSVYWYQQSLDQGLQFLIQYYNGEERAKGNILERFSAQQFPDLHSELNLSSLELGDSALYFCASSVDSNYGYTFGSGTRLTVV.

Concerning this clone itself: The same CDR3 also results from other DNA sequences found in this sample. This chain links TRBV2 with TRBJ2-7; a possible D gene is TRBD1 (6 bases). CDR3 length: 14 amino acids. In germline, CDR1 is SNHLY, CDR2 FYNNEI. V lost 2 bases and J 1 base, leaving 9 bases between the germline ends. CDR3 residues: CASSEQGSSYEQYF. In DNA, the CDR3 is TGTGCCAGCAGTGAACAGGGGTCATCCTACGAGCAGTACTTC.